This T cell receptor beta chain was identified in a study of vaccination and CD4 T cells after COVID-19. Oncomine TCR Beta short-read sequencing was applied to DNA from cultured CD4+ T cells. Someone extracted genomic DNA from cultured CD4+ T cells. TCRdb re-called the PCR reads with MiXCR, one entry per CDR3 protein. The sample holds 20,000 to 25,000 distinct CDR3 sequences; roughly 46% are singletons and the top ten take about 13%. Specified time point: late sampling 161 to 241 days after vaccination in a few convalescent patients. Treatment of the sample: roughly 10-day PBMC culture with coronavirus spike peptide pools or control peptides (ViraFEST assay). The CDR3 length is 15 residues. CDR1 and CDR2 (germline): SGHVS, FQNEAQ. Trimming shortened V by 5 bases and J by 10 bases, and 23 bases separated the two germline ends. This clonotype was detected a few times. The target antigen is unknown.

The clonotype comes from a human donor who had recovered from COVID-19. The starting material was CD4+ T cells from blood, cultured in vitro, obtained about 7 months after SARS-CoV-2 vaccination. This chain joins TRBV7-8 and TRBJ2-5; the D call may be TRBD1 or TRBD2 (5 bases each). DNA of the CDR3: TGTGCCAGCAGCCCCTCCGGGGCTAGCTGGAAAGACCAGTACTTC. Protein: CASSPSGASWKDQYF.